The 19 T cell receptor beta chains reported below all come from one sample, sequenced in a study of blood T cells in healthy people across ages. The second PCR ran roughly 7 to 11 cycles with a sample-barcoded 5' primer and J-beta primers. Using its own MiXCR run on the 5' RACE reads, TCRdb lists one record per CDR3 protein. The sample lists around 870,000 distinct CDR3 sequences; less than 35% were seen once. Material for sequencing was blood. The source of these receptors is an elderly woman in good health.

This clonotype showed up just a few times. The V and J genes are TRBV18 and TRBJ2-7, with 10 bases lining up with TRBD1. The CDR3 is 15 amino acids. V lost 6 bases, J lost 3 bases, and 8 bases stayed unmatched. CDR1 KGHSH and CDR2 LQKENI come from the germline V gene. In DNA, the CDR3 is TGTGCCAGCTCCCCGGACAGGGGGATGATCTACGAGCAGTACTTC. Translating gives CASSPDRGMIYEQYF.

This clonotype was seen more than once but under ten times. The chain joins TRBV9 to TRBJ1-1; TRBD1 might be the D (6 bases). CDR1 is SGDLS, CDR2 YYNGEE, per germline. CDR3 size: 15 residues. V was clipped by 1 base and J by 3 bases, with 13 bases between them. CDR3 in DNA: TGTGCCAGCAGCGTAATCTGGGGGGCTGACACTGAAGCTTTCTTT. Protein: CASSVIWGADTEAFF.

This clonotype came up many times. The CDR3 is CASSTSGIPNSPLHF. CDR3 bases: TGTGCCAGCAGCACCTCAGGGATTCCTAATTCACCCCTCCACTTT. The V and J genes are TRBV25-1 and TRBJ1-6; weak D call: TRBD1 (5 bases). Trimming removed 6 bases from V and 6 bases from J, with 15 bases in between. The CDR3 totals 15 residues. CDR1 and CDR2 from the germline V gene are MGHDK and SYGVNS.

This chain joins TRBV27 and TRBJ2-5, with a possible D match to TRBD1 (6 bases). The assigned J gene may be wrong: the sequence end matches TRBJ2-7 better. Germline CDR1 reads MNHEY; CDR2 reads SMNVEV (reference sequence). There are 14 residues in the CDR3. The CDR3 reads CASSPRQVYYEQYF. In nucleotides, the CDR3 is TGTGCCAGCAGTCCCCGACAGGTTTACTACGAGCAGTACTTC.

The genes are TRBV30 and TRBJ2-7, with D possibly being TRBD1 (6 bases). The CDR3 runs to 13 residues. V shed 2 bases and J shed 7 bases, with 15 bases lying between them. Germline V gives CDR1 GTSNPN, CDR2 SVGIG (reference sequence). The CDR3 loop reads CAWSQQGLEEQYF. The CDR3 DNA reads as TGTGCCTGGAGTCAACAGGGATTGGAAGAGCAGTACTTC. The variable domain in full, completed from reference TRBV30 and TRBJ2-7, reads SQTIHQWPATLVQPVGSPLSLECTVEGTSNPNLYWYRQAAGRGLQLLFYSVGIGQISSEVPQNLSASRPQDRQFILSSKKLLLSDSGFYLCAWSQQGLEEQYFGPGTRLTVT.

The sample holds many counts of this clonotype. The V and J genes are TRBV7-2 and TRBJ2-7, with D unclear. CDR3 length: 13 amino acids. CDR1 is SGHTA and CDR2 is FQGNSA in the germline V gene. V was pared by 1 base and J by 7 bases, with 11 bases between. The CDR3 here is CASSLGLGGEQYF. DNA for the CDR3: TGTGCCAGCAGCTTAGGCTTGGGTGGGGAGCAGTACTTC.

This clonotype was detected ten times or more. J is TRBJ2-5 and V is TRBV9, with 9 bases aligning to TRBD2. This CDR3 contains 15 residues. The ends lost 3 bases at V and 5 bases at J; junction bases unmatched: 8. CDR1 and CDR2 (germline): SGDLS, YYNGEE. The DNA for the CDR3 is TGTGCCAGCAGCGCTCGCGGGGGGGTTGTGGAGACCCAGTACTTC. Its protein is CASSARGGVVETQYF.

This clonotype was found many times. This chain uses TRBV24-1 with TRBJ2-1; 12 bases fit TRBD2. Germline loops: CDR1 KGHDR, CDR2 SFDVKD. Germline trimming cut 4 bases from V and 5 bases from J; bases unmatched to any gene: 8. The CDR3 consists of 17 residues. The CDR3 sequence is CATSDLDLAGGHNEQFF. In DNA form, the CDR3 reads TGTGCCACCAGTGACCTAGATCTAGCGGGGGGGCACAATGAGCAGTTCTTC.

This clonotype occurred many times. The chain carries TRBV6-2 or TRBV6-3 and TRBJ2-3; 7 nucleotides match TRBD1. The CDR3 sequence is 15 residues long. CDR1 and CDR2 (germline): MNHEY, SVGEGT. J lost 1 base, V lost 6 bases, and 7 bases had no gene match. The CDR3 DNA follows: TGTGCCAGCAGACAGACAGGGCTTGGCACAGATACGCAGTATTTT. Translating gives CASRQTGLGTDTQYF.

This clonotype was recorded many times. The V gene is TRBV20-1, the J gene TRBJ2-1; D gene unclear. Germline CDR1 is DFQATT and CDR2 is SNEGSKA (reference sequence). CDR3 length: 15 residues. V shed 0 bases and J shed 5 bases, with 14 bases lying between them. The CDR3 loop reads CSARDLHTANNEQFF. DNA for the CDR3: TGCAGTGCTAGAGATCTCCACACAGCAAACAATGAGCAGTTCTTC.

This clonotype turned up a few times. This sequence may be a read error, since a much larger clone differs from it by one base. The chain recombines TRBV6-5 with TRBJ2-5, with TRBD1 identical over 9 bases. CDR3 length: 13 amino acids. Germline lookup yields CDR1 MNHEY and CDR2 SVGAGI. V was clipped by 6 bases and J by 11 bases; unmatched bases: 10. CDR3 residues: CASSRTGDNEQYF. DNA of the CDR3: TGTGCCAGCAGCCGGACAGGGGACAATGAGCAGTACTTC.

Comments on this clonotype: With a much larger clone just one base away, this may be a read error. V and J are TRBV5-1 and TRBJ2-3, with D possibly being TRBD2 (6 bases). Trimming took 3 bases from V and 2 from J, leaving 10 bases between them. Germline values: CDR1 SGHRS, CDR2 YFSETQ. The CDR3 is 14 residues long. CDR3 DNA sequence: TGCGCCAGCAGCTGGGGGGATTACACAGATACGCAGTATTTT. It codes for CASSWGDYTDTQYF.

The chain joins TRBV6-2 or TRBV6-3 to TRBJ1-1; D is unresolved. Germline V CDR1 and CDR2: MNHEY, SVGEGT. Trimming took 0 bases from V and 1 from J, leaving 15 bases between them. There are 17 residues in the CDR3. DNA of the CDR3: TGTGCCAGCAGTTACTCATCTCGTAGGTCGGGGAACACTGAAGCTTTCTTT. The encoded protein is CASSYSSRRSGNTEAFF.

The chain recombines TRBV20-1 with TRBJ2-7; 7 bases match TRBD1. The CDR3 length is 14 residues. The ends lost 3 bases at V and 1 base at J; junction bases unmatched: 6. Germline CDR1 DFQATT, CDR2 SNEGSKA (reference sequence). CDR3 sequence: CSASDRATSYEQYF. CDR3 coding DNA: TGCAGTGCTAGCGACAGGGCGACATCCTACGAGCAGTACTTC.

This clonotype was recorded at least ten times. V gene TRBV28 combines with J gene TRBJ2-1; D could derive from TRBD1 or TRBD2 (5 bases each). V dropped 3 bases and J dropped 0 bases, with 12 bases sitting between them. The germline CDR1 and CDR2 sequences are MDHEN and SYDVKM. CDR3 size: 16 residues. The CDR3 bases are TGTGCCAGCAGTTTGTTTGGGGGTAGCTCCTACAATGAGCAGTTCTTC. It translates to CASSLFGGSSYNEQFF.

At least ten counts were recorded for this clonotype. The CDR3, as DNA: TGTGCCATCAGTGTGGGTAGCGGGGCTCGCACAGATACGCAGTATTTT. Translating it yields CAISVGSGARTDTQYF. The rearrangement links TRBV10-3 to TRBJ2-3; 8 bases are a match to TRBD2. J was trimmed by 1 base and V by 4 bases; bases with no gene match: 7. The CDR3 has 16 amino acids. CDR1 ENHRY and CDR2 SYGVKD come from the germline V gene.

The chain has TRBV28 and TRBJ2-6; D is ambiguous. This CDR3 has 13 amino acids. The V and J ends lost 7 bases and 2 bases respectively, with 6 bases between them. Germline CDR1 and CDR2: MDHEN and SYDVKM. The CDR3 bases are TGTGCCAGCACTCTTCCTGGGGCCAACGTCCTGACTTTC. This translates into CASTLPGANVLTF.

This clonotype was seen repeatedly, ten times or more. This chain links TRBV5-5 with TRBJ2-5, with D unresolved. V lost 4 bases and J lost 2, with 12 bases in between. The CDR3 covers 14 residues. In germline, CDR1 is SGHKS, CDR2 YYEKEE (reference sequence). The CDR3 sequence is CASSPGRKQETQYF. CDR3 DNA: TGTGCCAGCAGCCCCGGACGGAAACAAGAGACCCAGTACTTC.

This clonotype was detected many times. V usage is TRBV27 and J usage is TRBJ2-7; the D gene is possibly TRBD1 (6 bases). Germline lookup yields CDR1 MNHEY and CDR2 SMNVEV (reference sequence). Trimming removed 6 bases from V and 2 bases from J, with 11 bases in between. The CDR3 spans 13 residues. The CDR3 is CASSLKGAYEQYF. DNA of the CDR3: TGTGCCAGCAGCCTAAAGGGGGCCTACGAGCAGTACTTC.